The 18 T cell receptor beta chains in this list originate from one sample, sequenced in a study of control samples from healthy donors and cancer patients. Assay used: immunoSEQ multiplex PCR; TCRdb lists only in-frame clones, some missing. The sample has some 100,000 clones, more than 85% seen once. Sequencing was done on a sample of blood. The receptor set was obtained from a man aged 18 to 35 in good health.

The chain employs TRBV27 and TRBJ1-5; unclear D gene. Trimming removed 6 bases from V and 0 bases from J, with 12 bases in between. CDR3 length: 15 amino acids. Looked up from germline, CDR1 is MNHEY and CDR2 is SMNVEV (reference sequence). The CDR3 sequence is CASSPKGFSNQPQHF. In DNA form, the CDR3 reads TGTGCCAGCAGCCCCAAAGGATTTAGCAATCAGCCCCAGCATTTT.

The chain is built from TRBV6-2 or TRBV6-3 and TRBJ1-4; 7 nucleotides align to TRBD1. This CDR3 has 18 residues. V shed 5 bases and J 8 bases; nucleotides not matched to a gene: 20. CDR1 is MNHEY, CDR2 SVGEGT, per germline. CDR3 amino acids: CASSRPGQPIRFQEKLFF. CDR3 DNA: TGTGCCAGCAGTCGCCCGGGACAGCCCATTCGGTTTCAAGAAAAACTGTTTTTT.

This chain uses TRBV5-5 with TRBJ2-7; 7 bases align to TRBD1. Germline values: CDR1 SGHKS, CDR2 YYEKEE (reference sequence). This CDR3 has 15 residues. V lost 2 bases, J lost 3 bases, and 8 bases stayed unmatched. The CDR3 DNA reads TGTGCCAGCAGCTTTCCCGGGACAGTTATCTACGAGCAGTACTTC. It specifies CASSFPGTVIYEQYF.

J is TRBJ1-6 and V is TRBV9, with TRBD1 as a possible D gene (5 bases). Germline CDR1 is SGDLS and CDR2 is YYNGEE. Trimming removed 5 bases at V and 5 bases at J, with 14 bases between. The CDR3 covers 15 residues. This CDR3 reads CASSETGTDNSPLHF. The CDR3 DNA reads as TGTGCCAGCAGTGAAACCGGGACGGATAATTCACCCCTCCACTTT.

The chain has TRBV6-1 and TRBJ2-3; D remains unclear. The CDR3 sequence is 15 residues long. V lost 1 base and J 2 bases, leaving 10 bases between the germline ends. Germline V gene lookup returns CDR1 MNHNS and CDR2 SASEGT. CDR3 nucleotide sequence: TGTGCCAGCAGTGAAGGCACCGACCACACAGATACGCAGTATTTT. It specifies CASSEGTDHTDTQYF.

This chain uses TRBV7-6 with TRBJ2-1; 8 positions match TRBD1. V trimming: 5 bases; J trimming: 8 bases; junction bases outside the gene matches: 2. The CDR3 runs 12 residues. Germline values: CDR1 SGHVS, CDR2 FNYEAQ. The CDR3 DNA reads TGTGCCAGCAGCCCCAGGGGGCATGAGCAGTTCTTC. Translated, it gives CASSPRGHEQFF.

The V and J genes are TRBV5-4 and TRBJ2-3, with 8 bases lining up with TRBD2. The germline V gene has CDR1 SGHNT and CDR2 YYREEE (reference sequence). The junction had 6 bases not matched to a gene; V was cut back by 2 bases and J by 7 bases. This CDR3 spans 14 amino acids. CDR3 in DNA: TGTGCCAGCAGCTTAGCAGCGGGAGACAATACGCAGTATTTT. This codes for CASSLAAGDNTQYF.

The chain uses TRBV6-2 or TRBV6-3 and TRBJ1-5; D gene ambiguous. This CDR3 is 18 amino acids long. The V gene lost 0 bases and the J gene lost 4 bases, with 19 bases spanning the gap. Germline V gene sequence: CDR1 MNHEY, CDR2 SVGEGT. The CDR3 spells CASSYSRAGAWDNQPQHF. The DNA for the CDR3 is TGTGCCAGCAGTTACTCGCGAGCGGGAGCTTGGGATAATCAGCCCCAGCATTTT.

The rearrangement uses TRBV5-1 and TRBJ1-4; 9 bases map to TRBD1. The CDR3 sequence is 14 residues long. V was pared by 4 bases and J by 8 bases, with 6 bases of the junction left unmatched. The germline V gene has CDR1 SGHRS and CDR2 YFSETQ. The CDR3 nucleotides are TGCGCCAGCAGCCCGGGACAGGGCGGCGAAAAACTGTTTTTT. This codes for CASSPGQGGEKLFF.

V usage is TRBV5-1 and J usage is TRBJ2-1; 9 nucleotides agree with TRBD1. The CDR3 contains 18 residues. After removal of 4 bases from V and 5 bases from J, the junction contained 16 bases not matched to a gene. CDR1 SGHRS and CDR2 YFSETQ come from the germline V gene. CDR3 amino acids: CASSRFLLQGAVNNEQFF. The CDR3 nucleotides are TGCGCCAGCAGCCGCTTCCTCTTACAGGGGGCCGTCAACAATGAGCAGTTCTTC.

This rearrangement joins TRBV3-1 (or the pseudogene TRBV3-2) to TRBJ2-5, with D uncertain. Trimming cost V 4 bases and J 0 bases, with 9 bases left between them. Germline CDR1 reads LGHDT; CDR2 reads YNNKEL (reference sequence). This CDR3 has 14 residues. The CDR3 DNA reads TGTGCCAGCAGCCGAGCAGGCAACCAAGAGACCCAGTACTTC. Amino acid sequence: CASSRAGNQETQYF.

DNA for the CDR3: TGTGCCAGCAGCTTAGGAGCAGGGGGGGAAGCTTTCTTT. Residues: CASSLGAGGEAFF. V and J are TRBV11-2 and TRBJ1-1; 7 bases match TRBD1. J gave up 8 bases and V 1 base, and 4 bases lay outside the gene matches. The CDR3 consists of 13 residues. Germline V gene lookup returns CDR1 SGHAT and CDR2 FQNNGV. The whole variable domain, remainder taken from reference TRBV11-2 and TRBJ1-1, is EAGVAQSPRYKIIEKRQSVAFWCNPISGHATLYWYQQILGQGPKLLIQFQNNGVVDDSQLPKDRFSAERLKGVDSTLKIQPAKLEDSAVYLCASSLGAGGEAFFGQGTRLTVV.

This rearrangement joins TRBV2 to TRBJ1-1; D call uncertain. V was pared by 8 bases and J by 11 bases, with 12 bases between. Germline V gene data show CDR1 as SNHLY and CDR2 as FYNNEI. The CDR3 is 10 amino acids. The DNA of the CDR3 is TGTGCCAGCCCCGGGATGAGGGCTTTCTTT. Amino acid sequence: CASPGMRAFF.

This clone was seen a single time. V is TRBV13 and J is TRBJ2-5; no firm D call. CDR1 PRHDT and CDR2 FYEKMQ come from the germline V gene (reference sequence). V lost 1 base, J lost 4 bases, and 7 bases lay in between. There are 13 residues in the CDR3. CDR3 residues: CASSLAQAETQYF. The DNA of the CDR3 is TGTGCCAGCAGCTTAGCGCAGGCAGAGACCCAGTACTTC.

The J gene is TRBJ2-3, the V gene TRBV14, with D tentatively TRBD2 (6 bases). V shed 1 base and J shed 3 bases, with 11 bases lying between them. The CDR3 spans 15 residues. Per germline, CDR1 SGHDN and CDR2 FVKESK. In nucleotides, the CDR3 is TGTGCCAGCAGCCAAGGCCGGGAGCTGACAGATACGCAGTATTTT. Protein product: CASSQGRELTDTQYF.

The J gene is TRBJ2-2, the V gene TRBV7-6; the D is unclear. The CDR3 consists of 14 residues. Trimming shortened V by 5 bases and J by 6 bases, and 13 bases separated the two germline ends. Germline V gene sequence: CDR1 SGHVS, CDR2 FNYEAQ. CDR3 bases: TGTGCCAGCAGCCCCTACCCTGGGTCCGGGGAGCTGTTTTTT. As protein: CASSPYPGSGELFF.

V and J are TRBV6-6 and TRBJ2-7; D not resolved. V lost 4 bases, J lost 9 bases, and 19 bases lay in between. CDR3 size: 14 residues. Germline CDR1 is MNHNY and CDR2 is SVGAGI (reference sequence). CDR3 amino acids: CASSFSRPLSGQYF. In DNA, the CDR3 is TGTGCCAGCAGTTTCTCTCGGCCTCTCTCTGGGCAGTACTTC.

CDR3 residues: CASSYRYRGNTEAFF. In DNA, the CDR3 is TGTGCCAGCAGTTACCGATACAGGGGGAACACTGAAGCTTTCTTT. This chain uses TRBV6-5 with TRBJ1-1, with 7 bases fitting TRBD1. The CDR3 runs to 15 residues. Germline V gene sequence: CDR1 MNHEY, CDR2 SVGAGI. V lost 2 bases, J lost 1 base, and 4 bases stayed unmatched.